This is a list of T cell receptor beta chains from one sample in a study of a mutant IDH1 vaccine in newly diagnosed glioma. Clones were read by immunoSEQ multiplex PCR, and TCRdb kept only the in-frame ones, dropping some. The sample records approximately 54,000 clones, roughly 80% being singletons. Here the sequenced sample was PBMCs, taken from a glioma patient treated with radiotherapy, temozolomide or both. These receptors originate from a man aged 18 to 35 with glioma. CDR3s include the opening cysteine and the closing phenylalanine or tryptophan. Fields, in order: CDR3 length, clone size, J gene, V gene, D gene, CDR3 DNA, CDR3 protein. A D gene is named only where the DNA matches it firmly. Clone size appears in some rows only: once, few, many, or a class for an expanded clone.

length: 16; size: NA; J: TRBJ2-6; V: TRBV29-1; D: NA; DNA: TGCAGCGTATCTGGGCAGGGATCGTTCGGGGCCAACGTCCTGACTTTC; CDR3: CSVSGQGSFGANVLTF
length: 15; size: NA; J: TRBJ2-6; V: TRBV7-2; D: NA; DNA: TGTGCCAGCAGGCTTGGGATTGCTGGGGCCAACGTCCTGACTTTC; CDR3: CASRLGIAGANVLTF
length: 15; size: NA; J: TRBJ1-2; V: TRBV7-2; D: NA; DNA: TGTGCCAGCAGCTACGAGACGGCTCTAAACTATGGCTACACCTTC; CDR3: CASSYETALNYGYTF
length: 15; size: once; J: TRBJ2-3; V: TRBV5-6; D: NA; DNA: TGTGCCAGCAGCTTGGGTGGACTCCTCACAGATACGCAGTATTTT; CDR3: CASSLGGLLTDTQYF
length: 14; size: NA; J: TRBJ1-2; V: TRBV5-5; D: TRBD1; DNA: TGTGCCAGCAGCTGGGAGACAGGGCGCTATGGCTACACCTTC; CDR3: CASSWETGRYGYTF
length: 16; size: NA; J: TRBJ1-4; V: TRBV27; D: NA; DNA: TGTGCCAGCAGTTTATCCCGGGACTCGTATAATGAAAAACTGTTTTTT; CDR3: CASSLSRDSYNEKLFF
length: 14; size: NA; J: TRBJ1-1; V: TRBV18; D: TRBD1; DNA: TGTGCCAGCTCAGGGGACAGGGGGCTCACTGAAGCTTTCTTT; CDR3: CASSGDRGLTEAFF
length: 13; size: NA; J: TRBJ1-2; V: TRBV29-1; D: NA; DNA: TGCAGCGTTGTTAGGGTAGAGGGCTATGGCTACACCTTC; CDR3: CSVVRVEGYGYTF
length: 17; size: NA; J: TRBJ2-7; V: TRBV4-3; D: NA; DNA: TGCGCCAGCAGCCAAGATTATTTAGCGGACCGCTCCTACGAGCAGTACTTC; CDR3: CASSQDYLADRSYEQYF
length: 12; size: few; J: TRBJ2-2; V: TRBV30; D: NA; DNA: TGTGCCTGGACAGGGAGGATCGGGGAGCTGTTTTTT; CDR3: CAWTGRIGELFF
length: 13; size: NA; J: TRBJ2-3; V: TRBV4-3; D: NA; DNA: TGCGCCAGCAGCGGACGTGATTCAGATACGCAGTATTTT; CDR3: CASSGRDSDTQYF
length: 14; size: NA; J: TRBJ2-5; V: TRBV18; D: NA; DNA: TGTGCCAGCTCACCAAGGCCGGACCAAGAGACCCAGTACTTC; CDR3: CASSPRPDQETQYF
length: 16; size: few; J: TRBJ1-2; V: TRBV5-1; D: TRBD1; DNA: TGCGCCAGCAGCCCTCCCGCCGGGACAGGCATGCCCGGCTACACCTTC; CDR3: CASSPPAGTGMPGYTF
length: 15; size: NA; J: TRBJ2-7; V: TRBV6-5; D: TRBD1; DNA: TGTGCCAGCAGTTACTCCCCAGGGGGCTTATACGAGCAGTACTTC; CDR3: CASSYSPGGLYEQYF
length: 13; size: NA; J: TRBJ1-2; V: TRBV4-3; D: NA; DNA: TGCGCCAGCAGCCAAGAGGGGGTGAATGGCTACACCTTC; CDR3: CASSQEGVNGYTF
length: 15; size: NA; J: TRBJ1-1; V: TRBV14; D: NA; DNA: TGTGCCAGCAGCCCCCCAGGGGCAGTGGCAACTGAAGCTTTCTTT; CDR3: CASSPPGAVATEAFF
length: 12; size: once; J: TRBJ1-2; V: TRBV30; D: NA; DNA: TGTGCCTGGAGTTTTCAGTCGGGTGGCTACACCTTC; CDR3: CAWSFQSGGYTF
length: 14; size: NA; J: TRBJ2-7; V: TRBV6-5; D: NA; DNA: TGTGCCAGCCCTCAGCTGCGGCTAGCCTACGAGCAGTACTTC; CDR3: CASPQLRLAYEQYF
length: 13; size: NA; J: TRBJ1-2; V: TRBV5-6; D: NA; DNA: TGTGCCAGCAGCTTGATAGGCAACTATGGCTACACCTTC; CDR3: CASSLIGNYGYTF
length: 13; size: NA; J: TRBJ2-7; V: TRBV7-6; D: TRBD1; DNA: TGTGCCAGCAGTCGGGACAGAGCCTACGAGCAGTACTTC; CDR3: CASSRDRAYEQYF
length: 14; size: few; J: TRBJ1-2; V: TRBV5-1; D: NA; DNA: TGCGCCAGCAGCTTGGCGGCGGGGGTAAGAAGCGTCACCTTC; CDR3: CASSLAAGVRSVTF
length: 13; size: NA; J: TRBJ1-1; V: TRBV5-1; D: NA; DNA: TGCGCCAGCAGTTCAGACATGAACACTGAAGCTTTCTTT; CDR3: CASSSDMNTEAFF
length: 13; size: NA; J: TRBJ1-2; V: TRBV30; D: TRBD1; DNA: TGTGCCTGGAGTGTCGGGACAGGGAGGGGCTACACCTTC; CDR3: CAWSVGTGRGYTF
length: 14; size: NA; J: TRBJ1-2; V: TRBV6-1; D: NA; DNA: TGTGCCAGCAGTGAAGGAGGCGGCTTCTATGGCTACACCTTC; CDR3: CASSEGGGFYGYTF
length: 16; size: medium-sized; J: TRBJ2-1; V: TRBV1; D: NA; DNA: TGCACCAGCAGTCACATACTAGCGGATGACTACAATGAGCAGTTCTTC; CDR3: CTSSHILADDYNEQFF
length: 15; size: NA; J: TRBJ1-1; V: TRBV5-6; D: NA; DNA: TGTGCCAGCAGCTTACAAGGCGCAGCTGGGTCGGAAGCTTTCTTT; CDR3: CASSLQGAAGSEAFF
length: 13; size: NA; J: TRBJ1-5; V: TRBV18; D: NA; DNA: TGTGCCAGCTCACAAGGGGGCAATCAGCCCCAGCATTTT; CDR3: CASSQGGNQPQHF
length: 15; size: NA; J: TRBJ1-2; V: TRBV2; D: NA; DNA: TGTGCCAGCAGTGAAAGTCAGCGAGCTAACTATGGCTACACCTTC; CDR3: CASSESQRANYGYTF
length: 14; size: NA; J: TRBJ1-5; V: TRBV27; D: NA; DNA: TGTGCCAGCAGGGTAGGGGTCTCCAATCAGCCCCAGCATTTT; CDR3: CASRVGVSNQPQHF
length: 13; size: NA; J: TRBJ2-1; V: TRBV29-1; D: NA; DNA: TGCAGCGTCGACTGGGGGCTTGGAAATGAGCAGTTCTTC; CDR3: CSVDWGLGNEQFF
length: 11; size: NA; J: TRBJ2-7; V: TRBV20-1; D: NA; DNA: TGCAGTGCTGGCCCCCCTGGCGAGCAGTACTTC; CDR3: CSAGPPGEQYF
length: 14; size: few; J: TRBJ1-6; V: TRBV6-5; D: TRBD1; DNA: TGTGCCAGCAGTTCGGGACAGGCTAATTCACCCCTCCACTTT; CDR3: CASSSGQANSPLHF
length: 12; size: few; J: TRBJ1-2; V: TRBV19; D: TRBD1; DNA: TGTGCCAGTGCGACAGGGGACTATGGCTACACCTTC; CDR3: CASATGDYGYTF
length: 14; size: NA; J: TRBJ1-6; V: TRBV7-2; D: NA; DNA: TGTGCCAGCAGCCCCAGGGGTCAAAATTCACCCCTCCACTTT; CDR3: CASSPRGQNSPLHF
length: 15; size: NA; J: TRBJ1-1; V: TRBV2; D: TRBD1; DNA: TGTGCCAGCAGAGGGAACCAGGGGGCCGGCACTGAAGCTTTCTTT; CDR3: CASRGNQGAGTEAFF
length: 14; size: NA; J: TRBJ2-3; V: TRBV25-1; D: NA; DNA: TGTGCCAGCAGTCCGAGAGGTTGGGAAGATACGCAGTATTTT; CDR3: CASSPRGWEDTQYF
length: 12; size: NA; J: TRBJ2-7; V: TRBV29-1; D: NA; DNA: TGCAGCGTTTTAGGGACGGAATACGAGCAGTACTTC; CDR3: CSVLGTEYEQYF
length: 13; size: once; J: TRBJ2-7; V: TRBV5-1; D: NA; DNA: TGCGCCAGCAGGGACGACGGACCCTACGAGCAGTACTTC; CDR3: CASRDDGPYEQYF
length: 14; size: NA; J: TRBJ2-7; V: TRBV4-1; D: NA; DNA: TGCGCCAGCAGCCAAGAGAGGGGGACCTACGAGCAGTACTTC; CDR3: CASSQERGTYEQYF
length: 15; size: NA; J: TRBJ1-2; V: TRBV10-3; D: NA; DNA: TGTGCCATCAGTGAGTCCGGGGGAACGATCTATGGCTACACCTTC; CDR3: CAISESGGTIYGYTF
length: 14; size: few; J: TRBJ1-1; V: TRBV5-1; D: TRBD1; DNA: TGCGCCAGCAGCGGGACAGGGGGCTTCACTGAAGCTTTCTTT; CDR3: CASSGTGGFTEAFF
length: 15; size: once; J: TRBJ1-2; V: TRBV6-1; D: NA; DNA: TGTGCCAGCAGTGTGGGGTCGGGGGCGTTCTATGGCTACACCTTC; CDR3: CASSVGSGAFYGYTF